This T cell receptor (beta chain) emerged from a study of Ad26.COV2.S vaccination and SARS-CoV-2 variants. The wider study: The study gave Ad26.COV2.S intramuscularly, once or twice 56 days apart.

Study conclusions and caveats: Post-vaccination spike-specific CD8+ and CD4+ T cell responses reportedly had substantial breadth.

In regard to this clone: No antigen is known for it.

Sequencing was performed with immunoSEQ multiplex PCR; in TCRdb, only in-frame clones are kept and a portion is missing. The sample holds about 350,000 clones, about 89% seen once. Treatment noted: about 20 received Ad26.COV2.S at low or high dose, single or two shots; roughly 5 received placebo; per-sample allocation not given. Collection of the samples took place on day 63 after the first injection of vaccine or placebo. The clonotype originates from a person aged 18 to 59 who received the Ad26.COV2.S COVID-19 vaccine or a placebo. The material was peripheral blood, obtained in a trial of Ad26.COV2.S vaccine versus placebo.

The CDR3 region has the DNA TGTGCCTGGAGCGGGGGAATTAATCAGCCCCAGCATTTT. Its protein product is CAWSGGINQPQHF. The V and J genes are TRBV30 and TRBJ1-5, with D possibly TRBD1 on 5 matching bases. CDR1 and CDR2 from the germline V gene are GTSNPN and SVGIG (reference sequence). Trimming removed 3 bases from V and 4 bases from J, with 10 bases in between. CDR3 length: 13 amino acids.